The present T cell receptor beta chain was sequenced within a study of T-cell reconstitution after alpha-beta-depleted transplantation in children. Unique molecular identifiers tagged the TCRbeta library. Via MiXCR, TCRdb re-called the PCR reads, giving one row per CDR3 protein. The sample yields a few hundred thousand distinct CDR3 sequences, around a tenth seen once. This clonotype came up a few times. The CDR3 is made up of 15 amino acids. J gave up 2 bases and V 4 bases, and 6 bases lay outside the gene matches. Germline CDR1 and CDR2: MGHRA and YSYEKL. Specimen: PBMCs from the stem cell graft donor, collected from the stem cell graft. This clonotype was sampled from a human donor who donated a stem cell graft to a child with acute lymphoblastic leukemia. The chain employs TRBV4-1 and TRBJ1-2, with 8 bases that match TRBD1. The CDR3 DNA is TGCGCCAGCAGCCCAGTTGGACAGGGAAACTATGGCTACACCTTC. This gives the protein CASSPVGQGNYGYTF.